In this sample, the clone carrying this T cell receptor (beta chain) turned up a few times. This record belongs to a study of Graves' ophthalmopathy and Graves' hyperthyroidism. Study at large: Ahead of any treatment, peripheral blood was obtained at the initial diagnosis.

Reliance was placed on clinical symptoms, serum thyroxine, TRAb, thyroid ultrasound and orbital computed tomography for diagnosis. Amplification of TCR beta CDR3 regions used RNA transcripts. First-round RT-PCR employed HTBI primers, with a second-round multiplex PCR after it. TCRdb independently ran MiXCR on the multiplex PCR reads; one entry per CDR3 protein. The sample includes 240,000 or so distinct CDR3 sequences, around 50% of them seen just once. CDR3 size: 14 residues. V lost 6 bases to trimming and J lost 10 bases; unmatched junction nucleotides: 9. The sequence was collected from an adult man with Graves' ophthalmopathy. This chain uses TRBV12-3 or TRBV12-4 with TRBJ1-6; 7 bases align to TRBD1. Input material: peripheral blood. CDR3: CASRPGQYGSPLHF. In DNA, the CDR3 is TGTGCCAGCAGACCGGGACAGTATGGCTCACCCCTCCACTTT.